The T cell receptor beta chain described here comes from a study of blood T cell repertoires in COVID-19. The CDR3 runs 14 residues. V shed 6 bases, J shed 4 bases, and the junction held 7 bases outside the gene matches. Germline V gene sequence: CDR1 MNHNY, CDR2 SVGAGI (reference sequence). The protocol was immunoSEQ multiplex PCR, while the TCRdb copy is restricted to in-frame clones and leaves out a portion. The profile shows around 55,000 clones, 80% to 85% of them singletons. The TCR originated in a human donor in a cohort sampled during active or convalescent COVID-19. The chain uses TRBV6-6 and TRBJ1-1, with 8 bases matching TRBD1. Sequencing was performed on peripheral blood. The CDR3 here is CASRPTGDVTEAFF. DNA of the CDR3: TGTGCCAGCAGACCGACAGGGGATGTCACTGAAGCTTTCTTT.